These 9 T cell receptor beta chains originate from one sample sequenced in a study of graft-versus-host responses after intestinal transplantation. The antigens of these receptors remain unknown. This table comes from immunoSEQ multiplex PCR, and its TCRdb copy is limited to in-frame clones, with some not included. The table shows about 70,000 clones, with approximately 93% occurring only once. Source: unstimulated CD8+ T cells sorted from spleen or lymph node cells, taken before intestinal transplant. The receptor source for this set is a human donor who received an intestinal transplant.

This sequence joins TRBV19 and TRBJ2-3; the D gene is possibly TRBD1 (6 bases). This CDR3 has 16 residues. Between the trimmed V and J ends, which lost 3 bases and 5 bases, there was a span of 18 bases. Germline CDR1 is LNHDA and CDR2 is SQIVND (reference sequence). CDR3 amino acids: CASSITQGRWEDTQYF. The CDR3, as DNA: TGTGCCAGTAGTATCACACAGGGTAGGTGGGAAGATACGCAGTATTTT.

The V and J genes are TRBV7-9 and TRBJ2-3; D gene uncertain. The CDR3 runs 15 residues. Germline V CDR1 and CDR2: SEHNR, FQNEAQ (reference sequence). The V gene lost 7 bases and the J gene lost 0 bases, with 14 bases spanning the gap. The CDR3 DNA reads TGTGCCAGCACCCCCCCTCCGGCTAGCACAGATACGCAGTATTTT. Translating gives CASTPPPASTDTQYF.

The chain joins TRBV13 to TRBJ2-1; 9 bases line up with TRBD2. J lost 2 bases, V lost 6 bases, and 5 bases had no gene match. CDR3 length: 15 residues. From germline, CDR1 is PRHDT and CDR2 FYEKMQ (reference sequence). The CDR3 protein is CASRETSGAYNEQFF. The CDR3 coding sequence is TGTGCCAGCAGGGAGACTAGCGGAGCCTACAATGAGCAGTTCTTC.

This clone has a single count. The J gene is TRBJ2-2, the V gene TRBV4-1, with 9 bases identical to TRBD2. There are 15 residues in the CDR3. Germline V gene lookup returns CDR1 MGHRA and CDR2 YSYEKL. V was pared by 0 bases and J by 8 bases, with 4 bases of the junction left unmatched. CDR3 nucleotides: TGCGCCAGCAGCCAAGATAGGCTAGCGGGAGGGGAGCTGTTTTTT. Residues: CASSQDRLAGGELFF.

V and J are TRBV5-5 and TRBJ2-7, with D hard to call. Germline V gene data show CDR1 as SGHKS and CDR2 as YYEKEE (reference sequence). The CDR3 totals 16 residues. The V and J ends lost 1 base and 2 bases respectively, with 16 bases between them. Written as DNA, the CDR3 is TGTGCCAGCAGCTTGTCCCGAGCGCGAAGTCCCTACGAGCAGTACTTC. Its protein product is CASSLSRARSPYEQYF.

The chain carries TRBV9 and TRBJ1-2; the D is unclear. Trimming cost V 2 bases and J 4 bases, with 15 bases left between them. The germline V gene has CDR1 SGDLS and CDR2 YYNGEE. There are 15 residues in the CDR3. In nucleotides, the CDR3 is TGTGCCAGCAGCGTCGAGGGAGGGAGCTTCTATGGCTACACCTTC. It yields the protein CASSVEGGSFYGYTF. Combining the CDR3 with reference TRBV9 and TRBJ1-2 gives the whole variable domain DSGVTQTPKHLITATGQRVTLRCSPRSGDLSVYWYQQSLDQGLQFLIQYYNGEERAKGNILERFSAQQFPDLHSELNLSSLELGDSALYFCASSVEGGSFYGYTFGSGTRLTVV.

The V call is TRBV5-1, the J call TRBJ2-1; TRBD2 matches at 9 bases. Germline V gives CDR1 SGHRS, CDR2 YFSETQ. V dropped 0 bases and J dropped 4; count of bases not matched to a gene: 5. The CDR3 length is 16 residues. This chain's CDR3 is CASSLVATSGYNEQFF. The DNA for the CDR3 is TGCGCCAGCAGCTTGGTTGCGACTAGCGGATACAATGAGCAGTTCTTC.

CDR3 residues: CASSLVWPFRAPSEQYF. Written as DNA, the CDR3 is TGCGCCAGCAGCTTGGTATGGCCTTTCCGGGCACCTTCCGAGCAGTACTTC. V gene TRBV5-1 combines with J gene TRBJ2-7; no reliable D call. CDR3 length: 17 amino acids. Trimming pared 0 bases from V and 6 bases from J, leaving 22 bases between. Germline lookup yields CDR1 SGHRS and CDR2 YFSETQ.

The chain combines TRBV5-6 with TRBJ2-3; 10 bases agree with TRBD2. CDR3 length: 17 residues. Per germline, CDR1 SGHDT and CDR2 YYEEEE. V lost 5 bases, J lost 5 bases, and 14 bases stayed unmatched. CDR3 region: CASSELASGSFGDTQYF. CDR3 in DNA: TGTGCCAGCAGTGAATTGGCTAGCGGGAGCTTCGGAGATACGCAGTATTTT.